These 3 T cell receptor beta chains were sequenced from one sample in a study of T cell clusters in autoimmune cytopenias. Some 38,000 genome equivalents of blood DNA were amplified for TRB. One tube held mixed TRB-A and TRB-B primer pools for touch-down PCR. Following a re-call of the multiplex PCR reads, TCRdb has one entry per CDR3 protein and lacks DNA. Its table lists some 6,200 distinct CDR3 sequences. These data also featured in a second study, about T cell repertoires in aging, cancer and after chemotherapy.

Material: peripheral blood. The origin of the receptors is a human donor in good health.

This clonotype is identified as medium-sized (0.01 to 0.1%) from frequency. The rearrangement links TRBV19 to TRBJ2-7; without DNA, the TCRdb call of TRBD1 cannot be checked. This CDR3 contains 16 residues. CDR1 and CDR2 from the germline V gene are LNHDA and SQIVND (reference sequence). The chain's CDR3 is CASSIPTGTWGNEQYF.

This chain joins TRBV7-9 and TRBJ1-1; the TCRdb call, TRBD1, lacks DNA for checking. There are 14 residues in the CDR3. Germline values: CDR1 SEHNR, CDR2 FQNEAQ (reference sequence). The CDR3 loop is CASSLSGMETEAFF.

Considering frequency, this clonotype is medium-sized (0.01 to 0.1%). This chain joins TRBV29-1 and TRBJ2-7; TCRdb gives TRBD1 as the D gene, but with no DNA this cannot be confirmed. The CDR3 runs to 12 residues. Germline lookup yields CDR1 SQVTM and CDR2 ANQGSEA. CDR3 residues: CSATEYSYEQYF.